This is a list of T cell receptor beta chains from one sample in a study of OX40 agonist ivuxolimab in advanced cancers. Sequencing was performed with immunoSEQ multiplex PCR; in TCRdb, only in-frame clones are kept and a portion is missing. The table has under 100,000 clones, 85% to 90% seen once. Source: CD4+ or CD8+ T cells sorted from blood, taken in a trial of the OX40 agonist ivuxolimab. These receptors all come from an adult with an advanced solid tumor such as melanoma, head and neck, liver or kidney cancer. Both conserved end residues are part of each CDR3. The D gene is left open where the match is weak. Clone size is not always given. Where it is, it says once, few, many or a class for expanded clones.

TRBV6-4	NA	TRBJ1-1	14	NA	TGTGCCAGCAGGGCCTCCGGGACCGCCACTGAAGCTTTCTTT	CASRASGTATEAFF
TRBV5-4	TRBD2	TRBJ2-1	15	NA	TGTGCCAGCAGGGCGAGCGGGGGGTCCTACAATGAGCAGTTCTTC	CASRASGGSYNEQFF
TRBV7-2	NA	TRBJ2-5	14	NA	TGTGCCAGCAGCTTAGCGAATAGCGAGGGGACCCAGTACTTC	CASSLANSEGTQYF
TRBV7-7	TRBD1	TRBJ2-1	15	NA	TGTGCCAGCAGTTCGGGACAGAGTTCCTACAATGAGCAGTTCTTC	CASSSGQSSYNEQFF
TRBV19	TRBD1	TRBJ2-1	13	NA	TGTGCCAGTGTTCGACAGGGGTTTAATGAGCAGTTCTTC	CASVRQGFNEQFF
TRBV7-2	NA	TRBJ2-7	13	NA	TGTGCCAGCAGCTTAGCGATTCGGGGAGAGCAGTACTTC	CASSLAIRGEQYF
TRBV2	NA	TRBJ1-2	12	NA	TGTGCCAGCAAGGAGGAGGCTGGCGGCTACACCTTC	CASKEEAGGYTF
TRBV28	NA	TRBJ1-2	14	NA	TGTGCCAGCAGTAACTCCGACAGGTTGTATGGCTACACCTTC	CASSNSDRLYGYTF
TRBV28	NA	TRBJ2-2	13	once	TGTGCCAGCAGTTTATTTGTCCCCGGGGAGCTGTTTTTT	CASSLFVPGELFF
TRBV7-2	TRBD1	TRBJ1-1	15	NA	TGTGCCAGCAGCATCCAGGGGGCTGGGAACACTGAAGCTTTCTTT	CASSIQGAGNTEAFF
TRBV6-1	NA	TRBJ1-6	13	few	TGTGCCATCACGGTTGAATATAATTCACCCCTCCACTTT	CAITVEYNSPLHF
TRBV7-3	NA	TRBJ2-3	16	once	TGTGCCAGCAGCTCCCGGGCCAACCGACAACCATATACGCAGTATTTT	CASSSRANRQPYTQYF
TRBV10-1	NA	TRBJ2-3	14	NA	TGCGCCAGCAGTGACTGGAAGAGCACAGATACGCAGTATTTT	CASSDWKSTDTQYF
TRBV6-6	TRBD2	TRBJ2-1	13	NA	TGTGCCACGAGCGGGGCCTCTTACAATGAGCAGTTCTTC	CATSGASYNEQFF
TRBV19	NA	TRBJ2-5	14	NA	TGTGCCAGTAGTATAGGGGGACATTTTGAGACCCAGTACTTC	CASSIGGHFETQYF
TRBV18	NA	TRBJ2-5	13	NA	TGTGCCAGCTCGTCCGGGGCCCCCGGGACCCAGTACTTC	CASSSGAPGTQYF
TRBV6-1	NA	TRBJ1-4	15	NA	TGTGCCAGCAGTGAACTCTCGCGGGCTGGTGAAAAACTGTTTTTT	CASSELSRAGEKLFF
TRBV30	NA	TRBJ2-2	13	NA	TGTGCCTGGGGGGAAGGGGTTACCGGGGAGCTGTTTTTT	CAWGEGVTGELFF
TRBV10-3	NA	TRBJ1-1	13	NA	TGTGCCATCAGCATCGCAGGGAACACTGAAGCTTTCTTT	CAISIAGNTEAFF
TRBV5-1	TRBD1	TRBJ1-1	16	NA	TGCGCCAGCAGCTTGCGTACGGCAGGACAGGGGACTGAAGCTTTCTTT	CASSLRTAGQGTEAFF
TRBV5-5	TRBD1	TRBJ2-7	17	once	TGTGCCAGCAGCCTCCTTCCGGGCGCGACAGGGTCCTACGAGCAGTACTTC	CASSLLPGATGSYEQYF
TRBV6-6	TRBD1	TRBJ1-6	14	NA	TGTGCCAGCAGCCCAGGGACAGGGGGTTCACCCCTCCACTTT	CASSPGTGGSPLHF
TRBV27	NA	TRBJ1-4	14	once	TGTGCCAGCAGTTCCCCGGGAGCTAATGAAAAACTGTTTTTT	CASSSPGANEKLFF
TRBV5-1	NA	TRBJ1-6	15	NA	TGCGCCAGCAGCTTGGATAACATCTTAGTTCCACCCCTCCACTTT	CASSLDNILVPPLHF
TRBV18	TRBD1	TRBJ1-1	15	NA	TGTGCCAGCTCGCAACGTACAGGGGAGGTCACTGAAGCTTTCTTT	CASSQRTGEVTEAFF
TRBV29-1	TRBD1	TRBJ2-5	15	once	TGCAGCGCGTCCACAGGGGGGACCTCAAGTGGGACCCAGTACTTC	CSASTGGTSSGTQYF
TRBV7-6	TRBD2	TRBJ2-5	14	few	TGTGCCAGCAGCTTAGCGGGGGGGCAAGAGACCCAGTACTTC	CASSLAGGQETQYF
TRBV19	NA	TRBJ2-1	13	NA	TGTGCCAGTAAGATGGACACGAACAATGAGCAGTTCTTC	CASKMDTNNEQFF
TRBV30	NA	TRBJ1-1	15	once	TGTGCCTGGTGCCCTTTTGACAGACTGAACACTGAAGCTTTCTTT	CAWCPFDRLNTEAFF
TRBV7-9	TRBD1	TRBJ1-2	13	NA	TGTGCCAGCAGCCCCGGACAGGGCTATGGCTACACCTTC	CASSPGQGYGYTF
TRBV27	NA	TRBJ1-4	15	NA	TGTGCCAGCAGTTTAAGGGGGGGCGCGGGTGAAAAACTGTTTTTT	CASSLRGGAGEKLFF
TRBV28	NA	TRBJ2-7	14	NA	TGTGCCAGCAGGCTACTGGCGGGCAGCTACGAGCAGTACTTC	CASRLLAGSYEQYF
TRBV5-1	TRBD1	TRBJ1-6	14	NA	TGCGCCAGCAGCATTACACAGGGGGCCTCACCCCTCCACTTT	CASSITQGASPLHF
TRBV9	NA	TRBJ2-5	17	once	TGTGCCAGCAGCGCTCACCTAACAGGAGGTTTCCAAGAGACCCAGTACTTC	CASSAHLTGGFQETQYF
TRBV15	TRBD1	TRBJ1-1	12	few	TGTGCCACCAGACAGGGGCATCAAGCAGCTTTCTTT	CATRQGHQAAFF
TRBV7-9	NA	TRBJ2-2	14	NA	TGTGCCAGCAGCTTCAACCGTAACACCGGGGAGCTGTTTTTT	CASSFNRNTGELFF
TRBV11-1	NA	TRBJ2-5	11	NA	TGTGCCAGCAGCTTCGGAGAGACCCAGTACTTC	CASSFGETQYF
TRBV5-1	NA	TRBJ2-7	13	few	TGCGCCAGCAGCAGGGTAGGATCCTACGAGCAGTACTTC	CASSRVGSYEQYF
TRBV28	TRBD1	TRBJ1-1	15	NA	TGTGCCAGCCCATCCCCGGGACAGATAAACACTGAAGCTTTCTTT	CASPSPGQINTEAFF
TRBV2	TRBD1	TRBJ2-6	19	NA	TGTGCCAGCAGTGTTTCGGTCGACAGGGTCGACTCTGGGGCCAACGTCCTGACTTTC	CASSVSVDRVDSGANVLTF
TRBV5-1	TRBD1	TRBJ1-1	15	NA	TGCGCCAGCAGCTTGGACCCTTTACAGGGGGTTGAAGCTTTCTTT	CASSLDPLQGVEAFF
TRBV11-2	TRBD2	TRBJ2-7	16	NA	TGTGCCAGCAGAAACCCCAGGACTAGCGGGGGCTACGAGCAGTACTTC	CASRNPRTSGGYEQYF
TRBV28	NA	TRBJ1-1	14	NA	TGTGCCAGCAGTTTTGGGGAGACGCGGGCTGAAGCTTTCTTT	CASSFGETRAEAFF
TRBV5-4	NA	TRBJ2-7	15	NA	TGTGCCAGCAGCTTGGGACAATTCAGCTCCTACGAGCAGTACTTC	CASSLGQFSSYEQYF
TRBV7-3	TRBD1	TRBJ2-7	13	NA	TGTGCCAGCAGCGACGGACAGGCCTACGAGCAGTACTTC	CASSDGQAYEQYF
TRBV12-5	NA	TRBJ2-3	14	NA	TGTGCTAGTGGTCCAGGTATCAGCACAGATACGCAGTATTTT	CASGPGISTDTQYF
TRBV7-6	NA	TRBJ2-7	16	NA	TGTGCCAGCAGCTTAGGTGTTCGGGCAGGCCAGGGTGAGCAGTACTTC	CASSLGVRAGQGEQYF
TRBV2	NA	TRBJ2-7	14	NA	TGTGCCAGCAGTGAATTCGCGGGCCTGGGGGAGCAGTACTTC	CASSEFAGLGEQYF
TRBV9	NA	TRBJ2-1	15	NA	TGTGCCAGCAGCGTAGCGGGGATCCTTGTCGATGAGCAGTTCTTC	CASSVAGILVDEQFF
TRBV10-3	TRBD1	TRBJ2-2	16	NA	TGTGCCATCAGTGAGTCGTGGACAGGGGGCACCGGGGAGCTGTTTTTT	CAISESWTGGTGELFF
TRBV7-2	NA	TRBJ2-3	15	NA	TGTGCCAGCAGCCCCCAGGTATCTAGCACAGATACGCAGTATTTT	CASSPQVSSTDTQYF
TRBV11-3	NA	TRBJ2-7	13	NA	TGTGCCAGCAGCCGGGCAGGGGCCTACGAGCAGTACTTC	CASSRAGAYEQYF
TRBV30	TRBD1	TRBJ2-7	13	NA	TGTGCCTGGAGGGACAGGGGGCGGGACGAGCAGTACTTC	CAWRDRGRDEQYF
TRBV5-1	TRBD1	TRBJ2-5	13	NA	TGCGCCAGCAGTCCGGACAGGCCCAAGACCCAGTACTTC	CASSPDRPKTQYF